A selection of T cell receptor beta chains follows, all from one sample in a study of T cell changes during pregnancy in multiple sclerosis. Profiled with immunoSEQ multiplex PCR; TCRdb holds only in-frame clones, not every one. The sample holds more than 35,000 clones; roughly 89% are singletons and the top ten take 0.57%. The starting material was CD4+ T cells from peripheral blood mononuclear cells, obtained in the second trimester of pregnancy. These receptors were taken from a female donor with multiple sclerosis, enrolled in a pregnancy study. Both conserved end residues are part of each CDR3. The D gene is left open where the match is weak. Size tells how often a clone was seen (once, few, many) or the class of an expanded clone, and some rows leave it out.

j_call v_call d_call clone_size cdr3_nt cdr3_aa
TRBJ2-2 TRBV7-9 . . TGTGCCAGCAGCACTCAACTGCGCGCGAACACCGGGGAGCTGTTTTTT CASSTQLRANTGELFF
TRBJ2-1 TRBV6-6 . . TGTGCCACACGGTTCGTTCGGGATGAGCAGTTCTTC CATRFVRDEQFF
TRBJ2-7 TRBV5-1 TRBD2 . TGCGCCAGCAGCTCTAACCTAGCGGAAGGGGCCGGGCTCTACGAGCAGTACTTC CASSSNLAEGAGLYEQYF
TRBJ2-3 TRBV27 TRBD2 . TGTGCCAGCAGTTCCCGGGGGAGGGTTAGCACAGATACGCAGTATTTT CASSSRGRVSTDTQYF
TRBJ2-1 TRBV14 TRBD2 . TGTGCCAGCAGCCCAGAGCGGGAGAGACCCTACAATGAGCAGTTCTTC CASSPERERPYNEQFF
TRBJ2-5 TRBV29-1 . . TGCAGCGTCGAGGGACAAACGGCAGAGACCCAGTACTTC CSVEGQTAETQYF
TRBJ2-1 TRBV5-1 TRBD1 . TGCGCCAGCAGCAGGGGACAGGGCTACAATGAGCAGTTCTTC CASSRGQGYNEQFF
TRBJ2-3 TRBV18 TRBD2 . TGTGCCAGCTCACCGACTAGCGGGAGTGGATCAGATACGCAGTATTTT CASSPTSGSGSDTQYF
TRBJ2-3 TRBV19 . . TGTGCCAGTAGTATAGGACTCACAGATACGCAGTATTTT CASSIGLTDTQYF
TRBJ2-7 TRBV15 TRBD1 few TGTGCCACCAGCAGAGGGACAGGGGGATCCTACGAGCAGTACTTC CATSRGTGGSYEQYF
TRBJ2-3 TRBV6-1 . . TGTGCCAGCCACCGGGACTTGACAGATACGCAGTATTTT CASHRDLTDTQYF
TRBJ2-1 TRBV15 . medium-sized TGTGCCACCAGCAGAGACCCGGAGGTGACTTGGGGCAATGAGCAGTTCTTC CATSRDPEVTWGNEQFF
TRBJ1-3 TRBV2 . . TGTGCCAGCAGGGGGGACACGTCTGGAAACACCATATATTTT CASRGDTSGNTIYF
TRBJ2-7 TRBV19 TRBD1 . TGTGCCAGTAGTACGACAGGGGGCTACGAGCAGTACTTC CASSTTGGYEQYF
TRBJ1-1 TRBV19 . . TGTGCCAGTAGTACAGGGTTTAGGGACACTGAAGCTTTCTTT CASSTGFRDTEAFF
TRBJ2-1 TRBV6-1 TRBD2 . TGTGCCAGCAGCCTGAGCGGGAGTAGTAATGAGCAGTTCTTC CASSLSGSSNEQFF